This record looks at one TCR beta chain sequence and its context. The antigen remains unidentified. This record belongs to a study of response to subunit inactivated influenza vaccine. Notes on the study in general: With each seasonal influenza vaccination, the authors suggested, few new T cells are recruited.

A single record per CDR3 protein comes from TCRdb applying MiXCR to the RT-PCR reads. The data hold around 850,000 distinct CDR3 sequences, with 18% observed a single time. Germline V gene lookup returns CDR1 MDHEN and CDR2 SYDVKM. This CDR3 spans 14 amino acids. V was cut by 7 bases and J by 3 bases, with 13 bases left in between. The source is a middle-aged man who received an inactivated influenza vaccine. The sample in question was PBMCs from blood, obtained roughly 5 days after vaccination. This chain connects TRBV28 to TRBJ2-1, with D uncertain. The CDR3 protein is CASTTLERYNEQFF. The CDR3 coding sequence is TGTGCCAGCACCACTCTGGAACGCTACAATGAGCAGTTCTTC.